This passage covers 5 T cell receptor beta chains from one sample sequenced in a study of blood T cells in healthy people across ages. PCR was performed a second time for roughly 6 to 12 cycles using a sample-barcoded 5' primer and a J-beta primer mix. In TCRdb, the 5' RACE reads were re-called with MiXCR into one record per CDR3 protein. In the table there are over 700,000 distinct CDR3 sequences, roughly 50% of which are singletons. What was sequenced was blood. The receptors derive from a man older than 75 in good health.

This clonotype was recorded a few times. This chain uses TRBV6-5 with TRBJ2-7; D possibly corresponds to TRBD1 (6 bases). Germline CDR1 and CDR2: MNHEY and SVGAGI. This CDR3 has 15 residues. Trimming took off 0 bases at V and 3 bases at J, with 12 bases between the two ends. The CDR3 sequence: CASSYSVTGIYEQYF. Here the CDR3 DNA reads TGTGCCAGCAGTTACTCTGTTACAGGGATCTACGAGCAGTACTTC.

This clonotype turned up a few times. This chain joins TRBV27 and TRBJ1-5, with D perhaps TRBD1 (5 bases). The CDR3 covers 14 residues. Trimming took 6 bases from V and 7 from J, leaving 16 bases between them. Germline V lookup: CDR1 MNHEY, CDR2 SMNVEV (reference sequence). The CDR3 nucleotides read TGTGCCAGCAGCGCACCAGGGAGCCGGCAGCCCCAGCATTTT. Translation: CASSAPGSRQPQHF.

This rearrangement joins TRBV30 to TRBJ1-2; D may be TRBD1 (6 bases). The CDR3 has 14 amino acids. Germline loops: CDR1 GTSNPN, CDR2 SVGIG (reference sequence). Trimming left V 1 base short and J 4 bases short, with 13 bases between. This CDR3 reads CAWSATGLSYGYTF. The CDR3 bases are TGTGCCTGGAGTGCAACAGGGCTTAGCTATGGCTACACCTTC.

Turning to this clonotype: The junction differs from germline at one of its ends, possibly a read error. The rearrangement uses TRBV29-1 and TRBJ1-2; 9 bases are shared with TRBD1. The CDR3 covers 13 residues. Germline-derived CDR1 and CDR2 are SQVTM and ANQGSEA. CDR3 nucleotide sequence: TGCAGCGCCTCGGGACAGGGAGACTATAGCTACACCTTC. It translates to CSASGQGDYSYTF.

The chain recombines TRBV2 with TRBJ1-2; D remains unclear. Germline CDR1 and CDR2: SNHLY and FYNNEI. CDR3 length: 13 residues. V gave up 9 bases and J gave up 0 bases, with 11 bases separating them. The CDR3 protein is CASQRPTNYGYTF. The CDR3 DNA reads TGTGCCAGTCAGCGCCCGACTAACTATGGCTACACCTTC.